These 22 T cell receptor beta chains came from one sample sequenced in a study of human T cells and chemical hapten exposure. TCRdb passed the 5' RACE reads through MiXCR, listing each CDR3 protein once. This sample has 130,000 or so distinct CDR3 sequences, with about 4% found just once. Whole blood that had not been fractionated was the source of extracted total RNA. The receptors were sampled from a female donor in good health.

The sample holds many counts of this clonotype. The rearrangement joins TRBV2 to TRBJ1-5; D ambiguous. Trimming stripped 3 bases from V and 5 bases from J, with 17 bases between. Germline values: CDR1 SNHLY, CDR2 FYNNEI. The CDR3 consists of 16 residues. CDR3 loop: CASSDTTLGLYQPQHF. CDR3 DNA: TGTGCCAGCAGTGACACGACATTGGGCCTCTATCAGCCCCAGCATTTT.

There are many counts of this clonotype. The chain recombines TRBV18 with TRBJ1-3, with a weak D call TRBD1 (6 bases). The germline CDR1 and CDR2 sequences are KGHSH and LQKENI. The CDR3 totals 15 residues. V shed 8 bases and J shed 0 bases, with 14 bases lying between them. For the CDR3, the DNA is TGTGCCAGCAGCCCAACAGGGAGCTCTGGAAACACCATATATTTT. Amino acids: CASSPTGSSGNTIYF. Full variable domain (outside the CDR3, taken from reference TRBV18 and TRBJ1-3): NAGVMQNPRHLVRRRGQEARLRCSPMKGHSHVYWYRQLPEEGLKFMVYLQKENIIDESGMPKERFSAEFPKEGPSILRIQQVVRGDSAAYFCASSPTGSSGNTIYFGEGSWLTVV.

This clonotype has at least ten counts. The chain links TRBV5-1 to TRBJ1-5; 9 bases fit TRBD1. The germline CDR1 and CDR2 sequences are SGHRS and YFSETQ. Trimming took 4 bases from V and 5 from J; bases not matched to a gene: 25. This CDR3 has 21 amino acids. CDR3 amino acids: CASSITFRDRAYRGVHQPQHF. The CDR3 DNA reads TGCGCCAGCAGCATTACTTTTCGGGACAGGGCGTACCGGGGAGTCCATCAGCCCCAGCATTTT.

This clonotype has just a few counts. The V gene is TRBV5-1, the J gene TRBJ1-2, with D unresolved. Germline CDR1 and CDR2: SGHRS and YFSETQ. Deletions cut 0 bases from V and 4 bases from J, with 13 bases between. The CDR3 is made up of 15 amino acids. CDR3 sequence (DNA): TGCGCCAGCAGCTTGGAGGGAGGAGGAGGCTATGGCTACACCTTC. This encodes CASSLEGGGGYGYTF.

This clonotype was recorded many times. V gene TRBV27 combines with J gene TRBJ1-5; no definite D call. V shed 3 bases and J shed 2 bases, with 2 bases lying between them. The CDR3 sequence is 12 residues long. Looked up from germline, CDR1 is MNHEY and CDR2 is SMNVEV (reference sequence). CDR3 in amino acids: CASSFRNQPQHF. The CDR3 DNA reads TGTGCCAGCAGTTTTCGCAATCAGCCCCAGCATTTT.

Notes on this clonotype: A much larger clone lies one base from this, so it may be a read error. As DNA, the CDR3 is TGTGCCAGCAGCGGAGACGGTAATTCACCCCTCCACTTT. This sequence encodes CASSGDGNSPLHF. This chain joins TRBV9 and TRBJ1-6; no reliable D call. CDR3 length equals 13 residues. Germline V lookup: CDR1 SGDLS, CDR2 YYNGEE. V lost 3 bases and J lost 6, with 7 bases in between. The full variable domain, rest sourced from reference TRBV9 and TRBJ1-6, is DSGVTQTPKHLITATGQRVTLRCSPRSGDLSVYWYQQSLDQGLQFLIQYYNGEERAKGNILERFSAQQFPDLHSELNLSSLELGDSALYFCASSGDGNSPLHFGNGTRLTVT.

Ten or more counts support this clonotype. The V and J genes are TRBV10-2 and TRBJ2-7, with no clear D. CDR1 and CDR2 (germline): WSHSY, SAAADI. V lost 4 bases and J lost 5, with 9 bases in between. The CDR3 extends over 12 amino acids. In DNA, the CDR3 is TGCGCCAGCAGTGCTAAAGTAGACGAGCAGTACTTC. Protein: CASSAKVDEQYF.

The chain is built from TRBV2 and TRBJ1-2; D is uncertain. Germline V gene sequence: CDR1 SNHLY, CDR2 FYNNEI. V was shortened by 7 bases and J by 2 bases, with 11 bases between the two germline ends. The CDR3 runs 13 residues. The CDR3 loop is CASMRDVNYGYTF. The CDR3 region has the DNA TGTGCCAGCATGAGGGATGTGAACTATGGCTACACCTTC.

This clonotype was observed many times. This chain connects TRBV29-1 to TRBJ1-3; a possible D gene is TRBD1 (6 bases). CDR1 is SQVTM, CDR2 ANQGSEA, per germline. The CDR3 is 15 amino acids. Trimming cost V 6 bases and J 4 bases, with 19 bases left between them. The CDR3 sequence: CSVITGTNIGNTIYF. In DNA, the CDR3 is TGCAGCGTGATAACAGGGACGAACATAGGAAACACCATATATTTT.

This clonotype showed up many times. The rearrangement joins TRBV12-3 or TRBV12-4 to TRBJ2-7; TRBD1 or TRBD2 may be the D gene (5 bases each). Trimming left V 4 bases short and J 7 bases short, with 11 bases between. The CDR3 runs to 12 residues. The CDR3 region is CASSYLGVEQYF. Written as DNA, the CDR3 is TGTGCCAGCAGTTATTTGGGGGTAGAGCAGTACTTC.

The chain couples TRBV5-1 to TRBJ2-7, with 11 bases matching TRBD2. Germline CDR1 reads SGHRS; CDR2 reads YFSETQ. This CDR3 region has 16 residues. V was clipped by 0 bases and J by 4 bases; unmatched bases: 6. The CDR3 spells CASSLGLAGTGYEQYF. In DNA, the CDR3 is TGCGCCAGCAGCTTGGGACTAGCGGGGACGGGGTACGAGCAGTACTTC.

This clonotype was recorded at least ten times. The V and J genes are TRBV24-1 and TRBJ2-3; D not resolved. The CDR3 covers 12 residues. Deletions cut 7 bases from V and 2 bases from J, with 6 bases between. Germline CDR1 KGHDR, CDR2 SFDVKD. CDR3 in amino acids: CATRNNTDTQYF. The CDR3 DNA follows: TGTGCCACCAGGAATAACACAGATACGCAGTATTTT.

This clonotype was detected ten times or more. The rearrangement links TRBV3-1 to TRBJ2-1; TRBD2 aligns across 12 bases. V gave up 1 base and J gave up 2 bases; unmatched junction bases: 9. Germline CDR1 reads LGHDT; CDR2 reads YNNKEL (reference sequence). The CDR3 spans 19 residues. As DNA, the CDR3 is TGTGCCAGCAGCCAAGCACTAGCGGGGGGACTTAGCCCCTACAATGAGCAGTTCTTC. Translation: CASSQALAGGLSPYNEQFF.

This clonotype appeared many times. The chain employs TRBV5-6 and TRBJ1-2; D may be TRBD1 (6 bases). CDR1 and CDR2 (germline): SGHDT, YYEEEE. This CDR3 comprises 15 residues. The germline V and J ends were trimmed by 4 bases and 5 bases, with 18 bases remaining between them. The CDR3 sequence is CASSQGGGLNYGYTF. DNA of the CDR3: TGTGCCAGCAGCCAGGGAGGGGGATTGAATTATGGCTACACCTTC.

This clonotype was observed many times. The J gene is TRBJ2-3, the V gene TRBV6-1, with 7 bases aligning to TRBD1. The CDR3 has 15 residues. Germline lookup yields CDR1 MNHNS and CDR2 SASEGT. With V trimmed by 5 bases and J by 5 bases, 10 bases remained unmatched. CDR3 amino acids: CASSYRQGIEDTQYF. The CDR3 DNA is TGTGCCAGCAGTTACCGACAGGGAATTGAAGATACGCAGTATTTT.

This clonotype was seen many times. This rearrangement joins TRBV12-3 or TRBV12-4 to TRBJ2-1; TRBD2 matches at 7 bases. The CDR3 is made up of 13 amino acids. Trimming at V came to 8 bases and at J to 8 bases, leaving 9 bases not matched to a gene. This CDR3 is CASGARGVHEQFF. The CDR3, as DNA: TGTGCCAGCGGGGCCCGGGGGGTTCATGAGCAGTTCTTC.

This clonotype was seen more than once but under ten times. This sequence joins TRBV27 and TRBJ1-1; 11 bases match TRBD1. Germline V CDR1 and CDR2: MNHEY, SMNVEV (reference sequence). The trim removed 3 bases at V and 6 bases at J, leaving 15 bases unmatched. This CDR3 has 18 amino acids. CDR3 DNA sequence: TGTGCCAGCAGTTTGGTTCCGGGACAGGGGGGCGGCAACTCTGAAGCTTTCTTT. This gives the protein CASSLVPGQGGGNSEAFF.

The chain has TRBV11-1 and TRBJ2-7, with D possibly TRBD2 on 7 matching bases. V gave up 3 bases and J gave up 4 bases, with 16 bases separating them. The CDR3 is 15 amino acids. Germline lookup yields CDR1 SGHAT and CDR2 FQDESV (reference sequence). As DNA, the CDR3 is TGTGCCAGCAGCTTGGTAGGTCGGGGGGCGTACGAGCAGTACTTC. Translation: CASSLVGRGAYEQYF.

This clonotype was recorded a few times. A much larger clone lies a single base off, so this may be a read error. CDR3 loop: CSARDLRGELDGYTF. Written as DNA, the CDR3 is TGCAGTGCTAGAGATCTGAGAGGGGAACTGGATGGCTACACCTTC. The gene calls are TRBV20-1 and TRBJ1-2; D possibly corresponds to TRBD1 (5 bases). Trimming took 0 bases from V and 6 from J, leaving 17 bases between them. Germline V gives CDR1 DFQATT, CDR2 SNEGSKA (reference sequence). The CDR3 is made up of 15 amino acids.

This clonotype occurred many times. The chain combines TRBV4-3 with TRBJ1-2, with 10 positions matching TRBD1. CDR3 length: 18 amino acids. Per the germline V gene, CDR1 is LGHNA and CDR2 is YSLEER. With V trimmed by 1 base and J by 1 base, 9 bases remained unmatched. The CDR3 reads CASSQARDRGSLNYGYTF. The CDR3 bases are TGCGCCAGCAGCCAAGCCCGGGACAGGGGCTCCCTTAACTATGGCTACACCTTC.

Many counts were recorded for this clonotype. Germline and junction disagree at one end, which may indicate a read error. J is TRBJ2-3 and V is TRBV7-7, with TRBD2 matching over 7 bases. CDR3 length equals 15 residues. From germline, CDR1 is SSHAT and CDR2 FNYEAQ (reference sequence). The DNA of the CDR3 is TGTGCTAGCAGCTTAGGGGCCGGGGGGACAGATACGCAGTATTTT. Translation: CASSLGAGGTDTQYF.

This clonotype was seen ten or more times. This chain uses TRBV9 with TRBJ1-1; D perhaps matches TRBD1 (6 bases). Germline CDR1 reads SGDLS; CDR2 reads YYNGEE. The CDR3 totals 13 residues. V was clipped by 0 bases and J by 8 bases, with 11 bases between them. The CDR3, as DNA: TGTGCCAGCAGCGTAGCACCGGACAGAGAAGCTTTCTTT. Protein sequence: CASSVAPDREAFF. Full variable domain (outside the CDR3, taken from reference TRBV9 and TRBJ1-1): DSGVTQTPKHLITATGQRVTLRCSPRSGDLSVYWYQQSLDQGLQFLIQYYNGEERAKGNILERFSAQQFPDLHSELNLSSLELGDSALYFCASSVAPDREAFFGQGTRLTVV.